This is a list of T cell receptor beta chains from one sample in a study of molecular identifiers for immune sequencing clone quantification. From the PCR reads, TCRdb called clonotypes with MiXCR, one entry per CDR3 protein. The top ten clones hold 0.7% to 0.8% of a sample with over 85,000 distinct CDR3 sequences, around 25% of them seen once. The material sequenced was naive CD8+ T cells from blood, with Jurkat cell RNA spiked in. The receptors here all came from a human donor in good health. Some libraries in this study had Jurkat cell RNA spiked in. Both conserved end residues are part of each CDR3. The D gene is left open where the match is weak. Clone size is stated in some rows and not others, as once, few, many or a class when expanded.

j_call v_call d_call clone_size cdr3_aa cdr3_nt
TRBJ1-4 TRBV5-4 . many CASSLDGNEKLFF TGTGCCAGCAGCTTGGACGGGAATGAAAAACTGTTTTTT
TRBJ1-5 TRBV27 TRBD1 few CASSLKGFWGEGGPYPGQPQHF TGTGCCAGCAGTTTAAAAGGTTTCTGGGGCGAAGGGGGCCCTTATCCCGGTCAGCCCCAGCATTTT
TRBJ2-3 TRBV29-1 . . CSVNLRGAGTDTQYF TGCAGCGTCAACCTCAGGGGGGCTGGAACAGATACGCAGTATTTT
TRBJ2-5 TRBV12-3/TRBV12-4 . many CASSTGTGETQYF TGTGCCAGCAGTACCGGGACCGGGGAGACCCAGTACTTC
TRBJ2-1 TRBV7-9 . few CASSLAGWSEQFF TGTGCCAGCAGCTTAGCGGGGTGGTCTGAGCAGTTCTTC
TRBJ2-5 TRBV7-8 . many CASSLKGPSPREETQYF TGTGCCAGCAGCTTAAAGGGTCCCTCACCGAGGGAAGAGACCCAGTACTTC
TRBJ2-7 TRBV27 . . CASSLSAPGGMASGVVSYEQYF TGTGCCAGCAGTTTATCGGCCCCCGGGGGCATGGCGTCAGGGGTCGTCTCCTACGAGCAGTACTTC
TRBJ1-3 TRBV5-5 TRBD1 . CASSFDRVGNTIYF TGTGCCAGCAGCTTTGACAGGGTTGGAAACACCATATATTTT
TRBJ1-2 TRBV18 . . CASSPSTAGANYGYTF TGTGCCAGCTCACCCAGCACAGCGGGAGCTAACTATGGCTACACCTTC
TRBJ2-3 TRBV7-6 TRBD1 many CASSPTGGADTQYF TGTGCCAGCAGCCCCACAGGGGGCGCAGATACGCAGTATTTT
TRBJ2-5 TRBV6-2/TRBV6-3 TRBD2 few CASSYSLLAEETQYF TGTGCCAGCAGTTACTCTTTGCTAGCGGAAGAGACCCAGTACTTC
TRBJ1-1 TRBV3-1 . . CASTFTGLTEAFF TGTGCCAGCACCTTTACAGGGCTCACTGAAGCTTTCTTT
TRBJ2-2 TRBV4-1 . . CASSQGPMWGGELFF TGCGCCAGCAGCCAAGGACCTATGTGGGGCGGGGAGCTGTTTTTT
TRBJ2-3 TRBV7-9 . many CASGAQVEDTQYF TGTGCCAGTGGAGCCCAGGTGGAAGATACGCAGTATTTT
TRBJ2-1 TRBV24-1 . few CATSDRVGRPGVNEQFF TGTGCCACCAGTGATCGGGTCGGGAGGCCAGGGGTGAATGAGCAGTTCTTC
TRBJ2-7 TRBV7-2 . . CASSLLQTITSSYEQYF TGTGCCAGCAGCTTACTGCAGACAATAACTAGCTCCTACGAGCAGTACTTC
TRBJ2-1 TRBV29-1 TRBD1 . CSVEDLEADRGPYNEQFF TGCAGCGTTGAAGACCTAGAAGCGGACAGGGGGCCCTACAATGAGCAGTTCTTC
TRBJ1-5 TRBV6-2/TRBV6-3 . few CASSYFGGPQPQHF TGTGCCAGCAGTTACTTTGGGGGCCCTCAGCCCCAGCATTTT
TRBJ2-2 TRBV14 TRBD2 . CAGSPEGLAGGDYTGELFF TGTGCCGGCAGCCCCGAGGGACTAGCGGGAGGAGACTACACCGGGGAGCTGTTTTTT
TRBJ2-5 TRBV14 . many CASSQDAHRQGLMKETQYF TGTGCCAGCAGCCAAGATGCCCATCGGCAGGGGTTAATGAAGGAGACCCAGTACTTC
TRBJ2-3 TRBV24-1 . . CATSDPSQSSTDTQYF TGTGCCACCAGTGACCCTAGCCAGAGTAGCACAGATACGCAGTATTTT
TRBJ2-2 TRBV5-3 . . CAGSLAFQENTGELFF TGTGCCGGCAGCTTAGCCTTTCAGGAGAACACCGGGGAGCTGTTTTTT
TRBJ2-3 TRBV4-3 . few CASSQVGGYGATGTQYF TGCGCCAGCAGCCAAGTTGGAGGGTATGGTGCCACAGGTACGCAGTATTTT
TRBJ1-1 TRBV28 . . CASSPRAVGGEAFF TGTGCCAGCAGTCCCCGGGCTGTAGGGGGAGAGGCTTTCTTT
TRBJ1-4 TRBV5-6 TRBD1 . CASSPGGEGEKLFF TGTGCCAGCAGCCCAGGGGGGGAAGGTGAAAAACTGTTTTTT
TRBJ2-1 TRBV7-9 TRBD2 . CASSPTSGNNEQFF TGTGCCAGCAGCCCGACTAGCGGCAACAATGAGCAGTTCTTC
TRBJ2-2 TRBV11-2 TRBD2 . CASSMGLENPGELFF TGTGCCAGCAGCATGGGACTAGAGAACCCCGGGGAGCTGTTTTTT
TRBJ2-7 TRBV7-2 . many CASSLGVLGYEQYF TGTGCCAGCAGCTTAGGGGTTCTAGGCTACGAGCAGTACTTC
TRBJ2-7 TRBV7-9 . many CASSPWGAGDLAYEQYF TGTGCCAGCAGCCCTTGGGGGGCCGGGGACTTAGCCTACGAGCAGTACTTC
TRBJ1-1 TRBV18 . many CASATGLTEAFF TGTGCCAGCGCTACAGGGTTGACTGAAGCTTTCTTT